This T cell receptor (beta chain) was identified during a study of PD-1 blockade in classical Hodgkin lymphoma. Study in general: Patients were given intravenous nivolumab, 3 mg/kg, every 2 weeks. General study findings and limits: The repertoire differences lack a defined cause, possibly disease activity or prior therapy.

Brentuximab vedotin exposure varied, and every patient relapsed after autologous stem cell transplantation. Method: immunoSEQ multiplex PCR; TCRdb's copy keeps in-frame clones and lacks some. The sample includes about 20,000 clones, 77% of them seen just once. A remark on this clone: Its antigen is not known.

The CDR3 covers 15 residues. Germline-derived CDR1 and CDR2 are KGHSH and LQKENI. V shed 4 bases and J shed 0 bases, with 10 bases lying between them. The TCR comes from a human donor with classical Hodgkin lymphoma. Source: peripheral blood mononuclear cells (PBMCs), taken before the second cycle of nivolumab. The chain recombines TRBV18 with TRBJ1-3, with D maybe TRBD1 (6 bases). The CDR3 nucleotides read TGTGCCAGCTCACAGTCGGACAGCTCTGGAAACACCATATATTTT. Its protein is CASSQSDSSGNTIYF.